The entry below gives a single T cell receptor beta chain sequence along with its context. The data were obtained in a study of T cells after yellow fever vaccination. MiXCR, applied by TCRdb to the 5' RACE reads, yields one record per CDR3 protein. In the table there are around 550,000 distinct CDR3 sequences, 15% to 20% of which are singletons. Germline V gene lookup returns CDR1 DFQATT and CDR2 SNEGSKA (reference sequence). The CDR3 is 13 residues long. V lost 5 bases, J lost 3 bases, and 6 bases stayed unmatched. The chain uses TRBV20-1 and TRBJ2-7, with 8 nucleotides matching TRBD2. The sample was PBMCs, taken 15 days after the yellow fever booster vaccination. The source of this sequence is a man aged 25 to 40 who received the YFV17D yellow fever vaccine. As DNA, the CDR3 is TGCAGTGCTTATTCAACTAGCGGCTACGAGCAGTACTTC. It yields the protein CSAYSTSGYEQYF.